One sample yielded the 2 T cell receptor beta chains listed below, sequenced in a study of blood T cell repertoires in COVID-19. Using immunoSEQ multiplex PCR, the repertoire was profiled, and TCRdb retains in-frame clones only, with some absent. The sample shows a few hundred thousand clones, around nine tenths of them seen only once. The sample taken for sequencing was PBMCs or T cells enriched from blood (not recorded which). The receptors here all came from a woman between 18 and 29 years old who had been exposed to COVID-19.

J is TRBJ1-5 and V is TRBV6-2 or TRBV6-3; possible D gene TRBD1, 5 bases. CDR1 is MNHEY and CDR2 is SVGEGT in the germline V gene. V lost 5 bases and J 0 bases, leaving 11 bases between the germline ends. CDR3 length equals 15 residues. CDR3 amino acids: CASSKGLSSNQPQHF. The CDR3, as DNA: TGTGCCAGCAGTAAGGGACTCTCTAGCAATCAGCCCCAGCATTTT.

The rearrangement joins TRBV20-1 to TRBJ1-2; D is uncertain. The CDR3 runs 10 residues. V was clipped by 3 bases and J by 8 bases, with 7 bases between them. Germline V gene sequence: CDR1 DFQATT, CDR2 SNEGSKA (reference sequence). The CDR3 loop reads CSASYLGYTF. The CDR3 DNA is TGCAGTGCTAGTTATCTAGGCTACACCTTC.